A single sample is the source of the 25 T cell receptor beta chains below, sequenced in a study of T cells in Graves' hyperthyroidism and ophthalmopathy (dated by TCRdb to the late 2010s). Library method: multiplex PCR. Reads for this sample came from an Illumina HiSeq 2000. The TCR beta CDR3 regions were amplified from RNA transcripts. The TCR CDR3 was subjected to a first round of RT-PCR using the HTBI primer set and the Qiagen OneStep RT-PCR kit. TCRdb applied fastp at Q25 and MiXCR to the public reads, then kept only in-frame beta chains. Rows merge per CDR3 protein into single entries with the most common DNA and genes. The sample table lists 270,000 or so distinct CDR3 sequences, 12% to 15% of them with a count of one. 30% of the sample is held by the ten biggest clonotypes. The specimen was blood. The receptors shown here come from a woman aged 45-65 years with Graves' hyperthyroidism that later progressed to Graves' ophthalmopathy.

The chain links TRBV9 to TRBJ2-2, with TRBD2 matching over 10 bases. Germline CDR1 is SGDLS and CDR2 is YYNGEE. V trimming: 3 bases; J trimming: 4 bases; junction bases outside the gene matches: 6. The CDR3 is 16 residues long. The CDR3 DNA sequence: TGTGCCAGCAGCGCTTGGACTAGCGGTCCCACCGGGGAGCTGTTTTTT. As protein: CASSAWTSGPTGELFF.

Ten or more counts support this clonotype. The chain couples TRBV30 to TRBJ2-7, with 10 bases matching TRBD2. V dropped 5 bases and J dropped 6; count of bases not matched to a gene: 10. CDR1 GTSNPN and CDR2 SVGIG come from the germline V gene (reference sequence). This CDR3 spans 14 amino acids. The chain's CDR3 is CAWEILAGVFEQYF. The CDR3 DNA is TGTGCCTGGGAGATTCTAGCGGGAGTTTTCGAGCAGTACTTC.

In this sample, this clonotype turned up a few times. The chain carries TRBV20-1 and TRBJ1-6; weak D call: TRBD1 (6 bases). The length of the CDR3 is 16 residues. Germline assignment: CDR1 DFQATT and CDR2 SNEGSKA (reference sequence). Trimming removed 2 bases at V and 8 bases at J, with 19 bases between. The CDR3 coding sequence is TGCAGTGCTAGACCGGGGGGCGCAAGGTTTGATTCACCCCTCCACTTT. Translated: CSARPGGARFDSPLHF.

This clonotype was counted at least ten times. V is TRBV7-3 and J is TRBJ2-1; 7 bases map to TRBD1. The germline V gene has CDR1 SGHTA and CDR2 FQGTGA. With V trimmed by 0 bases and J by 2 bases, 4 bases remained unmatched. This CDR3 is built from 16 residues. In DNA, the CDR3 is TGTGCCAGCAGCTTAACGGGGCAGGGGGCCTACAATGAGCAGTTCTTC. Its protein product is CASSLTGQGAYNEQFF.

This clonotype has only a few counts. The chain employs TRBV11-2 and TRBJ1-2; D is perhaps TRBD1 (5 bases). The CDR3 has 15 amino acids. V lost 5 bases, J lost 5 bases, and 18 bases lay in between. Germline CDR1 reads SGHAT; CDR2 reads FQNNGV. In DNA, the CDR3 is TGTGCCAGCAGCCAGGACCGCGGGGACTGGTATGGCTACACCTTC. Protein: CASSQDRGDWYGYTF. Full variable domain (rest looked up from reference TRBV11-2 and TRBJ1-2): EAGVAQSPRYKIIEKRQSVAFWCNPISGHATLYWYQQILGQGPKLLIQFQNNGVVDDSQLPKDRFSAERLKGVDSTLKIQPAKLEDSAVYLCASSQDRGDWYGYTFGSGTRLTVV.

This clonotype was picked up many times. V and J are TRBV5-1 and TRBJ2-1, with D possibly matching TRBD2 (6 bases). Germline-derived CDR1 and CDR2 are SGHRS and YFSETQ. The CDR3 is made up of 16 amino acids. Trimming cost V 3 bases and J 0 bases, with 13 bases left between them. In DNA form, the CDR3 reads TGCGCCAGCAGCTCGCCGAGGGAGGTCTCCTACAATGAGCAGTTCTTC. Its protein is CASSSPREVSYNEQFF.

In its sample, this clonotype was seen many times. This chain uses TRBV24-1 with TRBJ1-5, with 8 positions matching TRBD1. Germline V gene sequence: CDR1 KGHDR, CDR2 SFDVKD. V gave up 4 bases and J gave up 5 bases; unmatched junction bases: 6. CDR3 length: 15 residues. CDR3 DNA: TGTGCCACCAGTGACTCAGGGGGCTTTTATCAGCCCCAGCATTTT. Its protein product is CATSDSGGFYQPQHF.

Note on this clonotype: A single base separates this from a much larger clone, so it may be a read error. V is TRBV27 and J is TRBJ2-1; 7 positions agree with TRBD2. Per germline, CDR1 MNHEY and CDR2 SMNVEV (reference sequence). This CDR3 has 14 residues. CDR3 nucleotide sequence: TGTGCCATCAGTTTAAGGCGGGAGCAAGCTGAGCAGTTCTTC. Its protein is CAISLRREQAEQFF.

This clonotype was seen at least ten times. V usage is TRBV3-1 and J usage is TRBJ2-1; 8 nucleotides align to TRBD1. CDR1 is LGHDT and CDR2 is YNNKEL in the germline V gene (reference sequence). The trim removed 8 bases at V and 6 bases at J, leaving 9 bases unmatched. The CDR3 is 14 residues long. The chain's CDR3 is CASLGQGRVNEQFF. CDR3 nucleotide sequence: TGTGCCAGCCTCGGACAGGGAAGGGTCAATGAGCAGTTCTTC.

Ten or more counts support this clonotype. This rearrangement joins TRBV18 to TRBJ2-1, with D perhaps matching TRBD2 (5 bases). V was cut by 2 bases and J by 7 bases, with 12 bases left in between. Germline V gene sequence: CDR1 KGHSH, CDR2 LQKENI. The CDR3 contains 14 residues. The chain's CDR3 is CASSPGATGNEQFF. As DNA, the CDR3 is TGTGCCAGCTCACCAGGCGCGACGGGGAATGAGCAGTTCTTC. Filled out from reference TRBV18 and TRBJ2-1, the complete variable domain reads NAGVMQNPRHLVRRRGQEARLRCSPMKGHSHVYWYRQLPEEGLKFMVYLQKENIIDESGMPKERFSAEFPKEGPSILRIQQVVRGDSAAYFCASSPGATGNEQFFGPGTRLTVL.

In its sample, this clonotype was seen many times. The chain has TRBV2 and TRBJ2-3; D might be TRBD1 or TRBD2, each matching 5 bases. The V gene's germline CDR1 is SNHLY and CDR2 FYNNEI. Trimming stripped 7 bases from V and 6 bases from J, with 23 bases between. CDR3 length: 16 residues. As DNA, the CDR3 is TGTGCCAGCAAGGAGGAACTGGGACGCGTAGGGGATACGCAGTATTTT. It translates to CASKEELGRVGDTQYF.

V gene TRBV27 combines with J gene TRBJ2-5, with TRBD1 identical over 9 bases. Germline V gene data show CDR1 as MNHEY and CDR2 as SMNVEV (reference sequence). This CDR3 region has 15 residues. Germline trimming cut 5 bases from V and 2 bases from J; bases unmatched to any gene: 6. The CDR3 loop reads CASSLTGGVQETQYF. In nucleotides, the CDR3 is TGTGCCAGCAGTCTGACAGGGGGGGTTCAAGAGACCCAGTACTTC.

In its sample, this clonotype was seen many times. This chain connects TRBV6-1 to TRBJ2-7, with TRBD1 identical over 9 bases. Per the germline V gene, CDR1 is MNHNS and CDR2 is SASEGT. The junction had 10 bases not matched to a gene; V was cut back by 6 bases and J by 4 bases. The CDR3 totals 15 residues. For the CDR3, the DNA is TGTGCCAGCAGAACCGGGACAGGGAGTCAGTACGAGCAGTACTTC. It is translated as CASRTGTGSQYEQYF.

This chain connects TRBV5-1 to TRBJ2-1; 7 bases agree with TRBD2. With V trimmed by 0 bases and J by 0 bases, 3 bases remained unmatched. CDR1 SGHRS and CDR2 YFSETQ come from the germline V gene. CDR3 length: 16 residues. CDR3 region: CASSLARGSSYNEQFF. CDR3 sequence (DNA): TGCGCCAGCAGCTTGGCGCGCGGGAGCTCCTACAATGAGCAGTTCTTC.

The chain links TRBV20-1 to TRBJ1-3; D gene ambiguous. V lost 2 bases to trimming and J lost 3 bases, with 8 bases between them. The CDR3 loop spans 13 amino acids. The germline V gene encodes CDR1 DFQATT and CDR2 SNEGSKA (reference sequence). The CDR3: CSARRGFGNTIYF. In DNA form, the CDR3 reads TGCAGTGCTAGAAGAGGGTTTGGAAACACCATATATTTT.

This clonotype was seen a single time. A read error may explain this, as a much larger clone is one base away. The conserved phenylalanine or tryptophan is not found at the CDR3 terminus, so this likely reflects a read error. The chain carries TRBV3-1 and TRBJ2-7, with TRBD1 identical over 7 bases. V shed 8 bases and J 3 bases; nucleotides not matched to a gene: 4. The CDR3 sequence is 12 residues long. Germline V gene lookup returns CDR1 LGHDT and CDR2 YNNKEL (reference sequence). This CDR3 reads CASGTAYYEQYL. The CDR3 DNA reads TGTGCCAGCGGGACAGCCTACTACGAGCAGTACCTC.

This clonotype was detected many times. This chain connects TRBV11-2 to TRBJ2-7; D not resolved. Trimming pared 1 base from V and 6 bases from J, leaving 16 bases between. Germline values: CDR1 SGHAT, CDR2 FQNNGV. The CDR3 loop spans 15 amino acids. CDR3 nucleotide sequence: TGTGCCAGCAGCTTAGGGGCAGAAATCGGTCGCGAGCAGTACTTC. It codes for CASSLGAEIGREQYF.

This clonotype was seen ten or more times. The chain recombines TRBV3-1 with TRBJ1-2; possibly TRBD1 for D (5 bases). CDR1 and CDR2 (germline): LGHDT, YNNKEL (reference sequence). This CDR3 has 16 residues. V was shortened by 3 bases and J by 2 bases, with 16 bases between the two germline ends. The chain's CDR3 is CASSHGLGETNYGYTF. CDR3 nucleotides: TGTGCCAGCAGCCACGGGCTAGGGGAAACGAACTATGGCTACACCTTC.

Many counts were recorded for this clonotype. V and J are TRBV2 and TRBJ2-1; no firm D call. Germline V gene sequence: CDR1 SNHLY, CDR2 FYNNEI. Deletions cut 4 bases from V and 3 bases from J, with 16 bases between. The CDR3 contains 16 residues. As DNA, the CDR3 is TGTGCCAGCAGTGGAATCCAGCGCGGCGACTACAATGAGCAGTTCTTC. This sequence encodes CASSGIQRGDYNEQFF.

This clonotype was picked up many times. The J gene is TRBJ1-2, the V gene TRBV28, with 9 positions matching TRBD1. This CDR3 is 13 amino acids long. With V trimmed by 5 bases and J by 7 bases, 5 bases remained unmatched. From germline, CDR1 is MDHEN and CDR2 SYDVKM. The CDR3 loop reads CASSPDRGRGYTF. CDR3 DNA: TGTGCCAGCAGTCCGGACAGGGGTCGTGGCTACACCTTC.

This clonotype was seen only a few times. The J gene is TRBJ2-5, the V gene TRBV6-1, with D perhaps matching TRBD2 (6 bases). The CDR3 has 15 residues. V was pared by 4 bases and J by 5 bases, with 17 bases between. Germline loops: CDR1 MNHNS, CDR2 SASEGT. CDR3 residues: CASSGNTGSWETQYF. CDR3 bases: TGTGCCAGCAGTGGCAATACCGGGAGTTGGGAGACCCAGTACTTC.

The sample holds many counts of this clonotype. This chain connects TRBV28 to TRBJ1-4; 9 bases fit TRBD1. The CDR3 has 18 amino acids. In germline, CDR1 is MDHEN, CDR2 SYDVKM. With 1 base clipped from V and 4 bases from J, the junction kept 10 bases outside the gene matches. CDR3 nucleotides: TGTGCCAGCAGTTTATACGGACAGGGGCCGGTGGGTAATGAAAAACTGTTTTTT. Its protein is CASSLYGQGPVGNEKLFF.

This clonotype occurred many times. The gene calls are TRBV12-3 or TRBV12-4 and TRBJ1-2; possible D gene TRBD1, 6 bases. The CDR3 extends over 14 amino acids. Trimming stripped 2 bases from V and 8 bases from J, with 15 bases between. The CDR3 spells CASSLSLRGGGYTF. The CDR3, as DNA: TGTGCCAGCAGTTTAAGTCTTAGGGGGGGCGGCTACACCTTC.

This clonotype was picked up many times. This chain uses TRBV3-1 with TRBJ2-1, with 7 positions matching TRBD2. The CDR3 sequence is 16 residues long. Trimming at V came to 1 base and at J to 2 bases, leaving 5 bases not matched to a gene. CDR1 LGHDT and CDR2 YNNKEL come from the germline V gene (reference sequence). The DNA for the CDR3 is TGTGCCAGCAGCCAAGTGGGGCTAGCGGCCTACAATGAGCAGTTCTTC. Translating gives CASSQVGLAAYNEQFF.

In this sample, this clonotype turned up many times. The rearrangement uses TRBV27 and TRBJ1-5; D is possibly TRBD1 (5 bases). In germline, CDR1 is MNHEY, CDR2 SMNVEV (reference sequence). The CDR3 totals 16 residues. Deletions cut 5 bases from V and 2 bases from J, with 16 bases between. DNA for the CDR3: TGTGCCAGCAGTCCGCAGATGGGCAGGGGCAATCAGCCCCAGCATTTT. Translated, it gives CASSPQMGRGNQPQHF.